This T cell receptor (beta chain) was sequenced during a study of blood T cell repertoires in COVID-19. Study at large: PBMCs, B-cell-depleted T cells, or T cells were the source of the cDNA or gDNA that made up the material.

Methods used by the authors: Amplifying reference gene primers gave estimates of nucleated cell counts. Clones were read by immunoSEQ multiplex PCR, and TCRdb kept only the in-frame ones, dropping some. From that table come the V and J calls and clone size; the DNA was used to work out D and trimming. The profile shows roughly 190,000 clones, around nine tenths of them singletons. V lost 4 bases and J lost 5, with 11 bases in between. The CDR3 runs 13 residues. The V gene's germline CDR1 is LGHDT and CDR2 YNNKEL (reference sequence). The material sequenced was peripheral blood. The TCR comes from a man aged 18-30 years with active or convalescent COVID-19. This chain uses TRBV3-1 (or the pseudogene TRBV3-2) with TRBJ1-1; D not resolved. CDR3 residues: CASSRRAGTEAFF. Here the CDR3 DNA reads TGTGCCAGCAGCCGACGGGCGGGGACTGAAGCTTTCTTT.